Given below is one TCR beta chain in context. This entry belongs to a study of blood T cell repertoires in COVID-19. For the study at large: The United States, Italy and Spain provided the acute and convalescent COVID-19 samples. The cDNA or gDNA used as material had been derived from T cells, B-cell-depleted T cells, or PBMCs.

This CDR3 region has 14 residues. Looked up from germline, CDR1 is SNHLY and CDR2 is FYNNEI. J lost 4 bases, V lost 5 bases, and 4 bases had no gene match. In terms of age and location, participants ranged from roughly 18 to 90 years and lived in 24 US areas. The assay was immunoSEQ multiplex PCR, and TCRdb's table has in-frame clones only and misses some. Among approximately 200,000 clones listed, roughly 87% were seen once. The chain combines TRBV2 with TRBJ2-1; 8 bases agree with TRBD2. This sequence originates from a man aged 18 to 30 with acute COVID-19. The specimen sequenced was PBMCs or T cells enriched from blood (not recorded which). In DNA, the CDR3 is TGTGCCAGCAGTAAGGGACTAGGATACAATGAGCAGTTCTTC. Translation: CASSKGLGYNEQFF.